Listed below are T cell receptor beta chains from one sample, sequenced in a study of T cells in localized non-small cell lung cancer. Assay used: immunoSEQ multiplex PCR; TCRdb lists only in-frame clones, some missing. The data show 31,000 or so clones, less than 90% seen once. This sample comprised peripheral blood, obtained before any cancer treatment. All receptors derive from a female donor of 60 years or more with stage I lung adenocarcinoma. CDR3s include the opening cysteine and the closing phenylalanine or tryptophan. Each record gives: CDR3 DNA, CDR3 protein, clone size, J gene, V gene, D gene. A D gene is named only where the DNA matches it firmly. Expanded clones get a size class; other rows say once, few or many, or leave the size out.

CDR3 DNA: TGTGCCAGCAGCCAAATGTACGAGCAGTACTTC; CDR3 protein: CASSQMYEQYF; clone size: -; J gene: TRBJ2-7; V gene: TRBV14; D gene: -
CDR3 DNA: TGTGCCAGCATCGGGACAGTTGCAACTAATGAAAAACTGTTTTTT; CDR3 protein: CASIGTVATNEKLFF; clone size: -; J gene: TRBJ1-4; V gene: TRBV2; D gene: TRBD1
CDR3 DNA: TGTGCCAGCAGCAAACCCCACACGGGAAACACCGGGGAGCTGTTTTTT; CDR3 protein: CASSKPHTGNTGELFF; clone size: -; J gene: TRBJ2-2; V gene: TRBV21-1; D gene: -
CDR3 DNA: TGTGCCAGCAGCTTAGGAAGTTACAATGAGCAGTTCTTC; CDR3 protein: CASSLGSYNEQFF; clone size: -; J gene: TRBJ2-1; V gene: TRBV7-2; D gene: -
CDR3 DNA: TGCGCCAGCACCCAGTCCCCGACAGGGGATGGCTACGAGCAGTACTTC; CDR3 protein: CASTQSPTGDGYEQYF; clone size: -; J gene: TRBJ2-7; V gene: TRBV5-1; D gene: TRBD1
CDR3 DNA: TGTGCCAGCAGTTTATCTTCCGGGGCTGGGGATACGCAGTATTTT; CDR3 protein: CASSLSSGAGDTQYF; clone size: few; J gene: TRBJ2-3; V gene: TRBV27; D gene: -
CDR3 DNA: TGTGCCAGCAGTAACTTCCGCTACGAGCAGTACTTC; CDR3 protein: CASSNFRYEQYF; clone size: -; J gene: TRBJ2-7; V gene: TRBV6-5; D gene: -
CDR3 DNA: TGTGCCAGTAGTCCCAGGGGGTTGGGACAGAACTACAATGAGCAGTTCTTC; CDR3 protein: CASSPRGLGQNYNEQFF; clone size: -; J gene: TRBJ2-1; V gene: TRBV19; D gene: TRBD1
CDR3 DNA: TGTGCCAGCAGCTTAACTGGCAGGGTAGCCTCTGACTATGGCTACACCTTC; CDR3 protein: CASSLTGRVASDYGYTF; clone size: -; J gene: TRBJ1-2; V gene: TRBV7-9; D gene: -
CDR3 DNA: TGTGCCAGCAGTTCAACCCCGACAGGGAGGTACGAGCAGTACTTC; CDR3 protein: CASSSTPTGRYEQYF; clone size: -; J gene: TRBJ2-7; V gene: TRBV28; D gene: -
CDR3 DNA: TGTGCCAAGACTAGCGGGGATTACAATGAGCAGTTCTTC; CDR3 protein: CAKTSGDYNEQFF; clone size: -; J gene: TRBJ2-1; V gene: TRBV30; D gene: TRBD2
CDR3 DNA: TGTGCCAGCAGCTTAATCGGGGGTTCCTACAATGAGCAGTTCTTC; CDR3 protein: CASSLIGGSYNEQFF; clone size: -; J gene: TRBJ2-1; V gene: TRBV7-6; D gene: -
CDR3 DNA: TGTGCCAGCAGCTTTGTGGCCGGGACAGGGGTTCGACATAATTCACCCCTCCACTTT; CDR3 protein: CASSFVAGTGVRHNSPLHF; clone size: -; J gene: TRBJ1-6; V gene: TRBV7-2; D gene: TRBD1
CDR3 DNA: TGTGCCAGCTCGAAAGGGGAGGAGAACACTGAAGCTTTCTTT; CDR3 protein: CASSKGEENTEAFF; clone size: once; J gene: TRBJ1-1; V gene: TRBV18; D gene: -
CDR3 DNA: TGTGCCAGCAGAGAAGCGGGAGGGATGCGGCAGTACTTC; CDR3 protein: CASREAGGMRQYF; clone size: -; J gene: TRBJ2-7; V gene: TRBV6-1; D gene: TRBD2
CDR3 DNA: TGTGCCAGCAGAGTCAGCGGACTAGCGGGTTACAATGAGCAGTTCTTC; CDR3 protein: CASRVSGLAGYNEQFF; clone size: -; J gene: TRBJ2-1; V gene: TRBV6-6; D gene: TRBD2
CDR3 DNA: TGTGCCTGGAGTGTAAACACCATATATTTT; CDR3 protein: CAWSVNTIYF; clone size: once; J gene: TRBJ1-3; V gene: TRBV30; D gene: -
CDR3 DNA: TGTGCCAGCAGTGAATGGGGACCGGTCAACGTCCTGACTTTC; CDR3 protein: CASSEWGPVNVLTF; clone size: -; J gene: TRBJ2-6; V gene: TRBV2; D gene: -
CDR3 DNA: TGTGCCAGCAGCTTAAGGGAGACTGAAGCTTTCTTT; CDR3 protein: CASSLRETEAFF; clone size: -; J gene: TRBJ1-1; V gene: TRBV7-9; D gene: -
CDR3 DNA: TGTGCCAGCAGTTCCCCTGTTATAGGACAAGGACTGTTTTTT; CDR3 protein: CASSSPVIGQGLFF; clone size: -; J gene: TRBJ1-4; V gene: TRBV28; D gene: -
CDR3 DNA: TGTGCCAGCTCACCCCCGGGACTAGCGGGAGATGAGCAGTTCTTC; CDR3 protein: CASSPPGLAGDEQFF; clone size: -; J gene: TRBJ2-1; V gene: TRBV18; D gene: TRBD2
CDR3 DNA: TGTGCCAGCAGTCCCGGCTTGGATTATTTCAATGAGCAGTTCTTC; CDR3 protein: CASSPGLDYFNEQFF; clone size: -; J gene: TRBJ2-1; V gene: TRBV27; D gene: -
CDR3 DNA: TGTGCCAGCAGTTACGGGGGACAGGGGGGCACTGAAGCTTTCTTT; CDR3 protein: CASSYGGQGGTEAFF; clone size: once; J gene: TRBJ1-1; V gene: TRBV6-6; D gene: TRBD1
CDR3 DNA: TGCAGTGCTAGAGGGGATTACGAGCAGTACTTC; CDR3 protein: CSARGDYEQYF; clone size: -; J gene: TRBJ2-7; V gene: TRBV20-1; D gene: -
CDR3 DNA: TGTGCCAGCAGTTCGACTAGCGGGGAGACGGAGGAGCAGTACTTC; CDR3 protein: CASSSTSGETEEQYF; clone size: -; J gene: TRBJ2-7; V gene: TRBV5-4; D gene: TRBD2
CDR3 DNA: TGTGCCAGTAGTCACGGACAGGGGGCAGGTGGCTACACCTTC; CDR3 protein: CASSHGQGAGGYTF; clone size: -; J gene: TRBJ1-2; V gene: TRBV19; D gene: TRBD1
CDR3 DNA: TGCGCCAGCAGCTTGGAGGGACGGAACTATGGCTACACCTTC; CDR3 protein: CASSLEGRNYGYTF; clone size: -; J gene: TRBJ1-2; V gene: TRBV5-1; D gene: -
CDR3 DNA: TGTGCCAGCAGTGACCCGAGAAACGGTATGAACACTGAAGCTTTCTTT; CDR3 protein: CASSDPRNGMNTEAFF; clone size: -; J gene: TRBJ1-1; V gene: TRBV2; D gene: -
CDR3 DNA: TGTGCCTGGTCCGGGAGAAGGGAAGGCAAAAACATTCAGTACTTC; CDR3 protein: CAWSGRREGKNIQYF; clone size: -; J gene: TRBJ2-4; V gene: TRBV30; D gene: -
CDR3 DNA: TGTGCCAGCACCTTCGGAGGGCCTAGTTCCTACAATGAGCAGTTCTTC; CDR3 protein: CASTFGGPSSYNEQFF; clone size: -; J gene: TRBJ2-1; V gene: TRBV11-2; D gene: -
CDR3 DNA: TGTGCCAGCAGCTTAGCCGGGACTACCTCCTACGAGCAGTACTTC; CDR3 protein: CASSLAGTTSYEQYF; clone size: -; J gene: TRBJ2-7; V gene: TRBV7-2; D gene: TRBD2
CDR3 DNA: TGTGCCAGCAGCTTAGGACAGGGGAGCCACAATGAGCAGTTCTTC; CDR3 protein: CASSLGQGSHNEQFF; clone size: -; J gene: TRBJ2-1; V gene: TRBV11-3; D gene: TRBD1
CDR3 DNA: TGTGCCAGTAGTATCGAGTCCCTAGCGGGAGGGCGGGGCCAGTATTTT; CDR3 protein: CASSIESLAGGRGQYF; clone size: -; J gene: TRBJ2-3; V gene: TRBV19; D gene: TRBD2
CDR3 DNA: TGTGCCAGCACTTTTAGGGGGGTGCCCTCGAACACCGGGGAGCTGTTTTTT; CDR3 protein: CASTFRGVPSNTGELFF; clone size: -; J gene: TRBJ2-2; V gene: TRBV27; D gene: -
CDR3 DNA: TGTGCCAGCAGCCTTGGACTCCTACTGAACAATGAGCAGTTCTTC; CDR3 protein: CASSLGLLLNNEQFF; clone size: -; J gene: TRBJ2-1; V gene: TRBV28; D gene: -
CDR3 DNA: TGTGCCAGCAGTCGGGCGGGTGACTCTGGAAACACCATATATTTT; CDR3 protein: CASSRAGDSGNTIYF; clone size: once; J gene: TRBJ1-3; V gene: TRBV25-1; D gene: -
CDR3 DNA: TGTGCCACCAGCAGAGAGCAGGGGTCTGGGGCCAACGTCCTGACTTTC; CDR3 protein: CATSREQGSGANVLTF; clone size: -; J gene: TRBJ2-6; V gene: TRBV15; D gene: -
CDR3 DNA: TGCAGCGTTGCCATCTCTAGCGGCGGGAATGAGCAGTTCTTC; CDR3 protein: CSVAISSGGNEQFF; clone size: few; J gene: TRBJ2-1; V gene: TRBV29-1; D gene: TRBD2
CDR3 DNA: TGTGCTAGTGGTTTGACTAGCGGGAGCCTCAATGAGCAGTTCTTC; CDR3 protein: CASGLTSGSLNEQFF; clone size: -; J gene: TRBJ2-1; V gene: TRBV12-5; D gene: TRBD2
CDR3 DNA: TGTGCCAGTAGTATACAGGGCCCCTACGAGCAGTACTTC; CDR3 protein: CASSIQGPYEQYF; clone size: once; J gene: TRBJ2-7; V gene: TRBV19; D gene: -
CDR3 DNA: TGTGCCAGCAGTTTATGGGGGCGTACGGGAGCTGGGGAGCAGTACTTC; CDR3 protein: CASSLWGRTGAGEQYF; clone size: -; J gene: TRBJ2-7; V gene: TRBV28; D gene: -
CDR3 DNA: TGTGCCAGCAGTGAACACGACAGGGGGATAGGCTACACCTTC; CDR3 protein: CASSEHDRGIGYTF; clone size: -; J gene: TRBJ1-2; V gene: TRBV6-1; D gene: TRBD1
CDR3 DNA: TGTGCCAGCAGTTCCTCTGGGGGGCCTAACTATGGCTACACCTTC; CDR3 protein: CASSSSGGPNYGYTF; clone size: -; J gene: TRBJ1-2; V gene: TRBV28; D gene: -
CDR3 DNA: TGTGCCAGCAGCTCGCGCGAGGCCGAGCAGTACTTC; CDR3 protein: CASSSREAEQYF; clone size: medium-sized; J gene: TRBJ2-7; V gene: TRBV7-9; D gene: -
CDR3 DNA: TGTGCCAGCAGCTTAGACGAGACGGTTGGAAACAATGAGCAGTTCTTC; CDR3 protein: CASSLDETVGNNEQFF; clone size: -; J gene: TRBJ2-1; V gene: TRBV11-3; D gene: -
CDR3 DNA: TGTGCCAGCAGTGAACCGCGTAGCGGGGGCTACAATGAGCAGTTCTTC; CDR3 protein: CASSEPRSGGYNEQFF; clone size: -; J gene: TRBJ2-1; V gene: TRBV25-1; D gene: TRBD2
CDR3 DNA: TGTGCCAGCAGCTTAGAGCACAGCCAAGAGACCCAGTACTTC; CDR3 protein: CASSLEHSQETQYF; clone size: -; J gene: TRBJ2-5; V gene: TRBV7-8; D gene: -
CDR3 DNA: TGTGCCAGCAGTTTACAGGGGAACACTGAAGCTTTCTTT; CDR3 protein: CASSLQGNTEAFF; clone size: -; J gene: TRBJ1-1; V gene: TRBV28; D gene: -
CDR3 DNA: TGTGCCAGCAGCTTAGTTGGGGGGGTCCAAGAGACCCAGTACTTC; CDR3 protein: CASSLVGGVQETQYF; clone size: -; J gene: TRBJ2-5; V gene: TRBV7-2; D gene: TRBD2
CDR3 DNA: TGTGCCAGCAGTTTCGTAAAGGGTGCCCACTACGAGCAGTACTTC; CDR3 protein: CASSFVKGAHYEQYF; clone size: -; J gene: TRBJ2-7; V gene: TRBV6-5; D gene: -
CDR3 DNA: TGCGCCAGCAGCCAAGACTGGAACACTGAAGCTTTCTTT; CDR3 protein: CASSQDWNTEAFF; clone size: -; J gene: TRBJ1-1; V gene: TRBV5-1; D gene: -
CDR3 DNA: TGCAGCGTCGCAAGGGGGGCGGGAGCCTACGAGCAGTACTTC; CDR3 protein: CSVARGAGAYEQYF; clone size: once; J gene: TRBJ2-7; V gene: TRBV29-1; D gene: -
CDR3 DNA: TGTGCCAGTAGCCAGGGTTTATTTCAGCCCCAGCATTTT; CDR3 protein: CASSQGLFQPQHF; clone size: -; J gene: TRBJ1-5; V gene: TRBV19; D gene: -